The entry below describes one T cell receptor beta chain. Its cognate antigen is unknown. The data were taken from a study of identifying expanded T cells in peripheral blood. Clones were sequenced by immunoSEQ multiplex PCR, and TCRdb holds only the in-frame ones, with some missing. The sample consists of approximately 90,000 clones, more than 75% of them appearing once. Study-wide results and caveats: Two-week clone count variance significantly increased as total template count grew. Over around two and four weeks, about 17 and 20 clones changed, versus approximately 1.2 between replicates.

The germline V gene has CDR1 SGHAT and CDR2 FQNNGV. J was trimmed by 5 bases and V by 4 bases; bases with no gene match: 7. This CDR3 comprises 15 residues. The TCR originated in a person between 18 and 75 years old in good health. This sequence joins TRBV11-2 and TRBJ1-1; 10 bases fit TRBD1. Sequenced input: blood. The CDR3 region is CASSSGLDRGTEAFF. For the CDR3, the DNA is TGTGCCAGCAGCTCCGGCCTGGACAGGGGGACTGAAGCTTTCTTT.